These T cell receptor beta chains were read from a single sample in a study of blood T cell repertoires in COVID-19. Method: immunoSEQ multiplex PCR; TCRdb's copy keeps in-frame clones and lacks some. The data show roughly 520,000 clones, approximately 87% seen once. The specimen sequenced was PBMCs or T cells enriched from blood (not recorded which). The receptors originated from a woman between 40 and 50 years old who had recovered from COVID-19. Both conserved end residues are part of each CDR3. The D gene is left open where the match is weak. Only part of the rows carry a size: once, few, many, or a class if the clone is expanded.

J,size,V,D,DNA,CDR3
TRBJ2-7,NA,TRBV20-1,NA,TGCAGTGCTAGAAACGGGATCGAGCAGTACTTC,CSARNGIEQYF
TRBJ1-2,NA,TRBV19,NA,TGTGCCAGTAGTATCGTCACAGCCGGCGGGGGCTACACCTTC,CASSIVTAGGGYTF
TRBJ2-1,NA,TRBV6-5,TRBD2,TGTGCCAGCAGGCGACTAGCGGCCTACAATGAGCAGTTCTTC,CASRRLAAYNEQFF
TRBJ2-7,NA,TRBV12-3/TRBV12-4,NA,TGTGCCAGCGGGGGGAGCCCCTACGAGCAGTACTTC,CASGGSPYEQYF
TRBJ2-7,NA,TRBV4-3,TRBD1,TGCGCCAGCAGCCAAGATATTTATCCGAGACAGGGGGCCTACGAGCAGTACTTC,CASSQDIYPRQGAYEQYF
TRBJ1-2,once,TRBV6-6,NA,TGTGCCAGCAGTTACAGGGAGCACCAAGAGGACTATGGCTACACCTTC,CASSYREHQEDYGYTF
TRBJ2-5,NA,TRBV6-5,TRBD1,TGTGCCAGCAAGGGGACAGGGGGTATCAAGGAGACCCAGTACTTC,CASKGTGGIKETQYF
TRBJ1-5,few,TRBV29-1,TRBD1,TGCAGCGTAGCTACAGGGGTCAATCAGCCCCAGCATTTT,CSVATGVNQPQHF
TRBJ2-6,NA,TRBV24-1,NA,TGTGCCACCAGTGACGCATTCGGGGGTGAGTCTGCCTCTGGGGCCAACGTCCTGACTTTC,CATSDAFGGESASGANVLTF
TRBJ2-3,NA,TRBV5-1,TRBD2,TGCGCCAGCAGCACCAACGGACTAGAGGTAGATACGCAGTATTTT,CASSTNGLEVDTQYF
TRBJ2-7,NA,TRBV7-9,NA,TGTGCCAGCAGCTTAGGGCGGAGCTCCTACGAGCAGTACTTC,CASSLGRSSYEQYF
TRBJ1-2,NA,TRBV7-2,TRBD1,TGTGCCAGCAGCTTGGGGACAGGAAACGGCTACACCTTC,CASSLGTGNGYTF
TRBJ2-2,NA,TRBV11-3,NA,TGTGCCAGCAGCTTAAGAATTTTCGGGGAGTCGAACACCGGGGAGCTGTTTTTT,CASSLRIFGESNTGELFF
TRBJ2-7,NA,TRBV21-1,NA,TGTGCCAGCAGCCCCCCACCCAGCTCCTACGAGCAGTACTTC,CASSPPPSSYEQYF
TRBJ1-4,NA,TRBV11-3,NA,TGTGCCAGCAGCTTGACAGGATTTGAAAAACTGTTTTTT,CASSLTGFEKLFF
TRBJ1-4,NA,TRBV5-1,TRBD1,TGCGCCAGCAGCTTAATCGCAGGGGGCGAACTTTATGAAAAACTGTTTTTT,CASSLIAGGELYEKLFF
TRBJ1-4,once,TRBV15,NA,TGTGCCACCAGCAGAGATCGCGCGGGAAGAGAAAAACTGTTTTTT,CATSRDRAGREKLFF
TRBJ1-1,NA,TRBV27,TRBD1,TGTGCCAGCAGTTTAAGGACAGGGCCGGGGACTGAAGCTTTCTTT,CASSLRTGPGTEAFF
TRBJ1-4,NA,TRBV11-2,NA,TGTGCCAGCAGCCAAGGGACACGTGAAAAACTGTTTTTT,CASSQGTREKLFF
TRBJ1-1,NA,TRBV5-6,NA,TGTGCCAGCAGCTTGGGACACTCGAACACTGAAGCTTTCTTT,CASSLGHSNTEAFF
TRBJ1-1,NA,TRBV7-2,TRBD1,TGTGCCAGCAACTCAGGGGGCGCTCGCACTGAAGCTTTCTTT,CASNSGGARTEAFF
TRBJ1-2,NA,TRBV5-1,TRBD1,TGCGCCAGCAGCTTGTCAGGGGGTGGCTACACCTTC,CASSLSGGGYTF
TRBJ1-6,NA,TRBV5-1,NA,TGCGCCAGCAGCTTGAGGAGCCGAAATTCACCCCTCCACTTT,CASSLRSRNSPLHF
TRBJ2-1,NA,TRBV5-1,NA,TGCGCCAGCAGCTTGGGCTTGAGGGAAACCAACAATGAGCAGTTCTTC,CASSLGLRETNNEQFF
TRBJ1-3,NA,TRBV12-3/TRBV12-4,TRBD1,TGTGCCAGCAGCCGGACAGGGGGCGACACCATATATTTT,CASSRTGGDTIYF
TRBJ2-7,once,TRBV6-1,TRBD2,TGTGCCAGCAGTGAATTCGGTAGCGGGAGCGGCGAGCAGTACTTC,CASSEFGSGSGEQYF
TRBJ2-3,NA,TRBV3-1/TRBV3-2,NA,TGTGCCAGCAGCCGAGGGACTAGCACAGATACGCAGTATTTT,CASSRGTSTDTQYF
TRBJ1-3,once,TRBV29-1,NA,TGCAGCGTTGGTGGACAAGAAGGTAGCCTATATTTT,CSVGGQEGSLYF
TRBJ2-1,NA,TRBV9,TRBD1,TGTGCCAGCAGCCAGGGACAGGGTAGGTACAATGAGCAGTTCTTC,CASSQGQGRYNEQFF
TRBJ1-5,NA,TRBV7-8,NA,TGTGCCAGCAGCGCCGACGGGAATCAGCCCCAGCATTTT,CASSADGNQPQHF
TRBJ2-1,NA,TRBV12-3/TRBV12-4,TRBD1,TGTGCCAGCAGTTTCGAACAGGGGGTTAAGTTCTTC,CASSFEQGVKFF
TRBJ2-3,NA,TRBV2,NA,TGTGCCAGCAGGACCCTAGTTCCCACAGATACGCAGTATTTT,CASRTLVPTDTQYF
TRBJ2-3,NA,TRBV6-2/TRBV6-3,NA,TGTGCCAGCAGTTCAGGCCGGAACACGCAGTATTTT,CASSSGRNTQYF
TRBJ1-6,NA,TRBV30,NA,TGTGCCTGGAGTTATGGGCCCTCAGATGGTTCACCCCTCCACTTT,CAWSYGPSDGSPLHF